These 27 T cell receptor beta chains were all obtained from the same sample, sequenced in a study of shared clonotypes between healthy human individuals. Positively selected for CCR7, the CD45RO-negative cells used as naive CD8 cells excluded terminally differentiated effector memory CD45RA+ cells. Sequencing was performed with immunoSEQ multiplex PCR; in TCRdb, only in-frame clones are kept and a portion is missing. The sample shows 750,000 to 1,000,000 clones, 80% to 95% of them seen only once. Sequencing used naive CD8+ T cells sorted from blood. These TCRs come from a man aged 30 to 45 in good health.

The chain uses TRBV5-1 and TRBJ2-3; D is unresolved. Trimming cost V 6 bases and J 3 bases, with 11 bases left between them. This CDR3 region has 13 residues. The germline V gene encodes CDR1 SGHRS and CDR2 YFSETQ. The CDR3 region has the DNA TGCGCCAGCACCCAATCCGGTACAGATACGCAGTATTTT. Its translation is CASTQSGTDTQYF.

V is TRBV6-1 and J is TRBJ2-1, with a possible D match to TRBD1 (6 bases). The CDR3 is 13 amino acids. V lost 2 bases and J 7 bases, leaving 9 bases between the germline ends. Germline V gives CDR1 MNHNS, CDR2 SASEGT. As DNA, the CDR3 is TGTGCCAGCAGTGAATTGGGGGCGAATGAGCAGTTCTTC. As protein: CASSELGANEQFF.

The rearrangement joins TRBV28 to TRBJ2-7; D is ambiguous. This CDR3 spans 12 amino acids. Trimming removed 2 bases from V and 2 bases from J, with 4 bases in between. Germline loops: CDR1 MDHEN, CDR2 SYDVKM. This CDR3 reads CASSLTPYEQYF. In DNA form, the CDR3 reads TGTGCCAGCAGTTTAACCCCCTACGAGCAGTACTTC.

This clone appeared many times. The sample contains more than one DNA sequence encoding this CDR3. This chain links TRBV27 with TRBJ1-4; TRBD1 is a possible D gene (5 bases). Trimming left V 1 base short and J 8 bases short, with 11 bases between. Per the germline V gene, CDR1 is MNHEY and CDR2 is SMNVEV (reference sequence). This CDR3 is 14 amino acids long. CDR3 bases: TGTGCCAGCAGTTTATTAGGGGAAGAGGAAAAACTGTTTTTT. It encodes CASSLLGEEEKLFF.

The genes are TRBV4-3 and TRBJ2-2; 9 bases fit TRBD1. The germline CDR1 and CDR2 sequences are LGHNA and YSLEER. The CDR3 loop spans 16 amino acids. With 0 bases clipped from V and 6 bases from J, the junction kept 5 bases outside the gene matches. The CDR3 protein is CASSQDGTGSAGELFF. The CDR3 nucleotides read TGCGCCAGCAGCCAAGATGGGACAGGGTCGGCCGGGGAGCTGTTTTTT.

The chain joins TRBV11-2 to TRBJ2-2, with 7 nucleotides matching TRBD2. CDR1 and CDR2 from the germline V gene are SGHAT and FQNNGV. The CDR3 loop spans 16 amino acids. The junction had 7 bases not matched to a gene; V was cut back by 5 bases and J by 1 base. CDR3 sequence reads: CASSRTRPLNTGELFF. The CDR3, as DNA: TGTGCCAGCAGCCGGACTAGACCACTGAACACCGGGGAGCTGTTTTTT.

The chain is built from TRBV19 and TRBJ2-7; tentative D call: TRBD2 (5 bases). V was pared by 8 bases and J by 4 bases, with 15 bases between. This CDR3 is 13 amino acids long. Germline CDR1 LNHDA, CDR2 SQIVND (reference sequence). CDR3 sequence: CASWSGAGYEQYF. CDR3 DNA sequence: TGTGCCAGTTGGAGCGGTGCGGGTTACGAGCAGTACTTC.

This clone was recorded once. The genes are TRBV7-9 and TRBJ2-5; 8 nucleotides agree with TRBD2. This CDR3 spans 18 amino acids. The J segment lost 2 bases and the V segment lost 3 bases, leaving 14 bases of the junction unmatched. The germline V gene encodes CDR1 SEHNR and CDR2 FQNEAQ (reference sequence). The CDR3, as DNA: TGTGCCAGCAGCTTCCCGGTTAATCGCGGGAGGATACAAGAGACCCAGTACTTC. Encoded protein: CASSFPVNRGRIQETQYF.

This rearrangement joins TRBV4-3 to TRBJ2-7; D is perhaps TRBD2 (5 bases). With 0 bases removed from V and 7 bases from J, the gap between germline ends came to 10 bases. This CDR3 comprises 13 residues. CDR1 and CDR2 (germline): LGHNA, YSLEER. Here the CDR3 DNA reads TGCGCCAGCAGCCAAGATCGCGGGTGGGAGCAGTACTTC. The encoded protein is CASSQDRGWEQYF.

The chain joins TRBV7-9 to TRBJ1-5; a possible D gene is TRBD1 (6 bases). The germline V gene encodes CDR1 SEHNR and CDR2 FQNEAQ (reference sequence). The V gene lost 5 bases and the J gene lost 5 bases, with 13 bases spanning the gap. The CDR3 spans 14 residues. The CDR3 sequence is CASSASTGHQPQHF. Written as DNA, the CDR3 is TGTGCCAGCAGCGCCTCGACAGGACATCAGCCCCAGCATTTT.

The chain is built from TRBV29-1 and TRBJ1-1, with unresolved D. Trimming took 7 bases from V and 6 from J, leaving 12 bases between them. CDR1 SQVTM and CDR2 ANQGSEA come from the germline V gene. This CDR3 is 11 amino acids long. The CDR3 sequence: CSAPLRSEAFF. For the CDR3, the DNA is TGCAGCGCCCCTCTCCGATCTGAAGCTTTCTTT.

The chain is built from TRBV6-6 and TRBJ2-1; D ambiguous. Between the trimmed V and J ends, which lost 7 bases and 8 bases, there was a span of 21 bases. This CDR3 comprises 15 residues. Germline-derived CDR1 and CDR2 are MNHNY and SVGAGI (reference sequence). The CDR3 here is CASTVAVVTEDEQFF. The DNA for the CDR3 is TGTGCCAGCACCGTGGCGGTTGTCACAGAGGATGAGCAGTTCTTC.

In regard to this clone: A read error likely explains this, since a far larger clone differs by one base. The gene calls are TRBV5-5 and TRBJ2-7; 10 positions match TRBD1. The CDR3 contains 14 residues. V lost 4 bases and J lost 2; bases outside the gene matches: 3. The germline gives CDR1 SGHKS, CDR2 YYEKEE (reference sequence). The CDR3 is CASSPGTGAYEQYF. The DNA of the CDR3 is TGTGCCAGCAGCCCCGGGACAGGGGCCTACGAGCAGTACTTC.

The V and J genes are TRBV27 and TRBJ1-1; no definite D call. V lost 1 base and J lost 6, with 21 bases in between. CDR3 length equals 17 residues. Germline assignment: CDR1 MNHEY and CDR2 SMNVEV (reference sequence). CDR3 coding DNA: TGTGCCAGCAGTTTATTCCCATCGAGACGGTTTAGCGCTGAAGCTTTCTTT. Translating gives CASSLFPSRRFSAEAFF.

The chain couples TRBV7-9 to TRBJ2-1, with no clear D. This CDR3 is built from 12 residues. The V gene's germline CDR1 is SEHNR and CDR2 FQNEAQ (reference sequence). V was pared by 2 bases and J by 5 bases, with 4 bases between. The CDR3 loop reads CASSLINNEQFF. Written as DNA, the CDR3 is TGTGCCAGCAGCTTAATAAACAATGAGCAGTTCTTC.

The J gene is TRBJ2-5, the V gene TRBV25-1; 7 bases agree with TRBD1. Germline V gene lookup returns CDR1 MGHDK and CDR2 SYGVNS. V lost 6 bases to trimming and J lost 4 bases; unmatched junction nucleotides: 2. This CDR3 is built from 12 residues. In nucleotides, the CDR3 is TGTGCCAGCAGCAGACAGGGAGAGACCCAGTACTTC. It is translated as CASSRQGETQYF.

The chain links TRBV18 to TRBJ1-2; 7 nucleotides agree with TRBD1. This CDR3 has 13 residues. Germline-derived CDR1 and CDR2 are KGHSH and LQKENI. The trim removed 7 bases at V and 4 bases at J, leaving 6 bases unmatched. The CDR3 DNA follows: TGTGCCAGCTTCGACAGGGTGGGCTATGGCTACACCTTC. It yields the protein CASFDRVGYGYTF. The entire variable domain, with the rest obtained from reference TRBV18 and TRBJ1-2, is as follows: NAGVMQNPRHLVRRRGQEARLRCSPMKGHSHVYWYRQLPEEGLKFMVYLQKENIIDESGMPKERFSAEFPKEGPSILRIQQVVRGDSAAYFCASFDRVGYGYTFGSGTRLTVV.

The chain combines TRBV7-2 with TRBJ1-1; D call uncertain. The CDR3 is 14 amino acids. Trimming removed 9 bases at V and 1 base at J, with 15 bases between. In germline, CDR1 is SGHTA, CDR2 FQGNSA. Written as DNA, the CDR3 is TGTGCCAGGATCGGGATAGGAGAGAACACTGAAGCTTTCTTT. It codes for CARIGIGENTEAFF.

The chain joins TRBV27 to TRBJ2-7; D tentatively reads TRBD1 or TRBD2 (5 bases each). V was pared by 1 base and J by 1 base, with 8 bases between. CDR3 length: 14 amino acids. CDR1 is MNHEY and CDR2 is SMNVEV in the germline V gene (reference sequence). In DNA, the CDR3 is TGTGCCAGCAGTTTATTGGGGGAGTCCTACGAGCAGTACTTC. Translated: CASSLLGESYEQYF.

The CDR3 DNA reads as TGTGCCAGCAGCATCCGGGACAGGTCGAACACCGGGGAGCTGTTTTTT. Protein sequence: CASSIRDRSNTGELFF. The rearrangement joins TRBV5-6 to TRBJ2-2, with 8 nucleotides matching TRBD1. Germline trimming cut 4 bases from V and 0 bases from J; bases unmatched to any gene: 5. The CDR3 length is 16 residues. Germline V lookup: CDR1 SGHDT, CDR2 YYEEEE. Filled out from reference TRBV5-6 and TRBJ2-2, the complete variable domain reads DAGVTQSPTHLIKTRGQQVTLRCSPKSGHDTVSWYQQALGQGPQFIFQYYEEEERQRGNFPDRFSGHQFPNYSSELNVNALLLGDSALYLCASSIRDRSNTGELFFGEGSRLTVL.

The chain joins TRBV7-9 to TRBJ2-4, with D uncertain. The CDR3 runs 12 residues. Per germline, CDR1 SEHNR and CDR2 FQNEAQ (reference sequence). Deletions cut 1 base from V and 3 bases from J, with 1 base between. This CDR3 is CASSLVKNIQYF. The CDR3 bases are TGTGCCAGCAGCTTAGTCAAAAACATTCAGTACTTC.

This chain joins TRBV7-5 and TRBJ2-1; TRBD2 is the table's D call and was not checked against the DNA. TRBV7-5 is a documented pseudogene. The CDR3 length is 21 residues. CDR3 region: CVRSPELPRMGIHYVYNEQFF. The DNA for the CDR3 is TGTGTCAGAAGCCCTGAACTCCCTCGGATGGGTATACACTACGTATACAATGAGCAGTTCTTC.

The rearrangement links TRBV15 to TRBJ1-5; D is undetermined. Germline-derived CDR1 and CDR2 are LNHNV and YYDKDF (reference sequence). The germline V and J ends were trimmed by 5 bases and 0 bases, with 8 bases remaining between them. The CDR3 spans 14 residues. This chain's CDR3 is CATSETGSNQPQHF. CDR3 bases: TGTGCCACCAGCGAGACGGGTAGCAATCAGCCCCAGCATTTT.

This rearrangement joins TRBV27 to TRBJ2-3; perhaps D is TRBD1 or TRBD2 (5 bases each). V lost 5 bases, J lost 1 base, and 13 bases lay in between. Germline-derived CDR1 and CDR2 are MNHEY and SMNVEV (reference sequence). This CDR3 has 15 amino acids. The CDR3 sequence is CASSPYQGGTDTQYF. In DNA, the CDR3 is TGTGCCAGCAGTCCGTACCAGGGAGGCACAGATACGCAGTATTTT.

The chain recombines TRBV9 with TRBJ2-5; 14 nucleotides line up with TRBD2. The CDR3 runs 18 residues. Germline-derived CDR1 and CDR2 are SGDLS and YYNGEE. Trimming at V came to 3 bases and at J to 5 bases, leaving 12 bases not matched to a gene. CDR3 sequence: CASSDSPTSGRDAETQYF. The CDR3 DNA is TGTGCCAGCAGCGACAGTCCGACTAGCGGGAGGGACGCGGAGACCCAGTACTTC.

The chain recombines TRBV5-6 with TRBJ2-2; 9 bases are a match to TRBD2. Germline CDR1 and CDR2: SGHDT and YYEEEE. The V segment lost 3 bases and the J segment 5 bases; nucleotides outside the gene matches: 8. The CDR3 is 16 residues long. The DNA for the CDR3 is TGTGCCAGCAGCTCCTTAGCGGGAGAGGGGACCGGGGAGCTGTTTTTT. Translating it yields CASSSLAGEGTGELFF.

The V call is TRBV11-2, the J call TRBJ2-5; 9 positions agree with TRBD2. The CDR3 sequence is 17 residues long. The germline gives CDR1 SGHAT, CDR2 FQNNGV. The V segment lost 6 bases and the J segment 5 bases; nucleotides outside the gene matches: 16. CDR3 coding DNA: TGTGCCAGCAGTGGTGGGTCTAGCGGGAAATCGCAGGAGACCCAGTACTTC. Translating it yields CASSGGSSGKSQETQYF.